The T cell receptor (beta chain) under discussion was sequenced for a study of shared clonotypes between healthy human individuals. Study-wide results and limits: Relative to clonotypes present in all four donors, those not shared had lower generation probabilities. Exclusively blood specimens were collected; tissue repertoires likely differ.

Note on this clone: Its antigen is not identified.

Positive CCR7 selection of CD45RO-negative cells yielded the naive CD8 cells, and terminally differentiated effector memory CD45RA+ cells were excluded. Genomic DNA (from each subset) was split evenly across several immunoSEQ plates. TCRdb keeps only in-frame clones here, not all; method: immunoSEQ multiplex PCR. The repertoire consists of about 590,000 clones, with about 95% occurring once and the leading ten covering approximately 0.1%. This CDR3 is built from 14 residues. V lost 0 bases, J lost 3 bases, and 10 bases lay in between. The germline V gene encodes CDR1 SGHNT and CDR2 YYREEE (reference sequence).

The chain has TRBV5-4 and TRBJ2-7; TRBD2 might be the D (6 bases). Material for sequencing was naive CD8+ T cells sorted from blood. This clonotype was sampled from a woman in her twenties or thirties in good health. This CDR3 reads CASSLERAHYEQYF. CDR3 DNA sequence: TGTGCCAGCAGCTTGGAGCGGGCGCACTACGAGCAGTACTTC.